This TCR beta chain is from a study of identical twins. The CDR3 runs 14 residues. The germline gives CDR1 SQVTM, CDR2 ANQGSEA. V was pared by 7 bases and J by 0 bases, with 14 bases between. TCRdb passed the 5' RACE reads through MiXCR, listing each CDR3 protein once. The table has roughly 200,000 distinct CDR3 sequences, about a sixth seen once. These data were likewise used in another study, on T cells expressing NK-cell markers.

This rearrangement joins TRBV29-1 to TRBJ2-3; D call uncertain. This receptor was obtained from a woman younger than 30 in good health. Sequencing was carried out using CD8+ T cells sorted from blood. The CDR3 is CSAEETLSTDTQYF. In DNA, the CDR3 is TGCAGCGCCGAAGAGACCCTTAGCACAGATACGCAGTATTTT.